The source of this T cell receptor (beta chain) is a study of T cell responses to AZD1222 COVID-19 vaccine. V was clipped by 3 bases and J by 5 bases, with 13 bases between them. This CDR3 is built from 15 residues. CDR1 is SEHNR and CDR2 is FQNEAQ in the germline V gene (reference sequence). TCRdb's table, derived via immunoSEQ multiplex PCR, lists solely in-frame clones and lacks some. The table has a few hundred thousand clones, approximately 95% seen once; the top ten hold 0.55%. The chain joins TRBV7-9 to TRBJ2-2; D might be TRBD1 (6 bases). This clonotype was obtained from an adult in good health. The sequencing used peripheral blood, collected on day 0 of AZD1222 vaccination. The CDR3 spells CASSFIAQGTGELFF. DNA of the CDR3: TGTGCCAGCAGCTTCATCGCGCAGGGGACCGGGGAGCTGTTTTTT.